The 26 T cell receptor beta chains below come from one sample, sequenced in a study of response to subunit inactivated influenza vaccine. TCRdb ran MiXCR on the RT-PCR reads and lists one entry per CDR3 protein. The sample records roughly 790,000 distinct CDR3 sequences, 21% being singletons. The input for sequencing was PBMCs from blood, taken about 5 days after vaccination. The receptor source for this set is a man aged 45-65 years who received an inactivated influenza vaccine.

This clonotype was detected ten times or more. This chain joins TRBV24-1 and TRBJ2-1; TRBD2 might be the D (6 bases). The germline V gene encodes CDR1 KGHDR and CDR2 SFDVKD. This CDR3 is built from 14 residues. V was pared by 4 bases and J by 9 bases, with 15 bases between. The CDR3: CATSDPTSPIEQFF. The CDR3 DNA follows: TGTGCCACCAGTGACCCCACTAGCCCCATTGAGCAGTTCTTC.

The CDR3: CASSRTVVSTF. The CDR3 DNA sequence: TGTGCCAGCAGCCGGACAGTGGTTAGCACCTTC. The chain employs TRBV7-9 and TRBJ1-2; the D gene is possibly TRBD1 (6 bases). The CDR3 contains 11 residues. Between the trimmed V and J ends, which lost 5 bases and 13 bases, there was a span of 14 bases. CDR1 is SEHNR, CDR2 FQNEAQ, per germline (reference sequence).

This clonotype appeared a few times. The chain's CDR3 is CASITSGSSNEQFF. The DNA of the CDR3 is TGTGCCTCAATCACTAGCGGGAGTAGCAATGAGCAGTTCTTC. This chain uses TRBV12-3 or TRBV12-4 with TRBJ2-1; 11 bases match TRBD2. This CDR3 is built from 14 residues. V lost 11 bases and J lost 6; bases outside the gene matches: 9.

This clonotype was seen more than once but under ten times. V gene TRBV6-1 combines with J gene TRBJ1-6; possible D gene TRBD1, 5 bases. The length of the CDR3 is 14 residues. V lost 4 bases to trimming and J lost 8 bases, with 12 bases between them. Germline V gene lookup returns CDR1 MNHNS and CDR2 SASEGT. The CDR3 bases are TGTGCCAGCAGTGTGCAGGGATGGGATTCACCCCTCCACTTT. It yields the protein CASSVQGWDSPLHF.

V gene TRBV7-2 combines with J gene TRBJ2-5, with D uncertain. The CDR3 sequence is 14 residues long. Trimming pared 4 bases from V and 5 bases from J, leaving 14 bases between. The V gene's germline CDR1 is SGHTA and CDR2 FQGNSA. The DNA of the CDR3 is TGTGCCAGCAGCTCAATGGGTGGGATCGAGACCCAGTACTTC. It translates to CASSSMGGIETQYF. The whole variable domain, filled in from reference TRBV7-2 and TRBJ2-5, reads GAGVSQSPSNKVTEKGKDVELRCDPISGHTALYWYRQSLGQGLEFLIYFQGNSAPDKSGLPSDRFSAERTGGSVSTLTIQRTQQEDSAVYLCASSSMGGIETQYFGPGTRLLVL.

This chain joins TRBV6-5 and TRBJ2-6; 7 nucleotides align to TRBD1. This CDR3 contains 15 residues. V shed 2 bases, J shed 3 bases, and the junction held 1 base outside the gene matches. CDR1 MNHEY and CDR2 SVGAGI come from the germline V gene. CDR3 bases: TGTGCCAGCAGTTACCAGGGGGTTGGGGCCAACGTCCTGACTTTC. This codes for CASSYQGVGANVLTF.

This clonotype has just a few counts. In DNA form, the CDR3 reads TGCAGCGTTGAAAGGGAGGGCGGCTATGGCTACACCTTC. This sequence encodes CSVEREGGYGYTF. The chain employs TRBV29-1 and TRBJ1-2; D call uncertain. The V end lost 2 bases, the J end lost 4 bases, and 11 bases lay between the germline ends. Germline lookup yields CDR1 SQVTM and CDR2 ANQGSEA. This CDR3 region has 13 residues.

This chain links TRBV7-2 with TRBJ2-3, with D tentatively TRBD2 (5 bases). Germline CDR1 is SGHTA and CDR2 is FQGNSA. The ends were cut back, 7 bases at V and 1 base at J, with 12 bases in the middle. The CDR3 sequence is 14 residues long. The DNA for the CDR3 is TGTGCCAGCACTCGAGGGTACGGCACAGATACGCAGTATTTT. Its protein is CASTRGYGTDTQYF.

J is TRBJ1-6 and V is TRBV27; D is uncertain. Trimming shortened V by 1 base and J by 5 bases, and 15 bases separated the two germline ends. The V gene's germline CDR1 is MNHEY and CDR2 SMNVEV (reference sequence). The CDR3 has 17 residues. The CDR3: CASSLFFRSENNSPLHF. In nucleotides, the CDR3 is TGTGCCAGCAGTTTATTTTTTAGGAGCGAGAATAATTCACCCCTCCACTTT.

This sequence joins TRBV28 and TRBJ2-5; 13 bases are a match to TRBD2. This CDR3 comprises 16 residues. Germline assignment: CDR1 MDHEN and CDR2 SYDVKM. The junction had 7 bases not matched to a gene; V was cut back by 5 bases and J by 4 bases. DNA of the CDR3: TGTGCCAGCAGTCTAGGGACTAGCGGGGTGCGAGAGACCCAGTACTTC. It yields the protein CASSLGTSGVRETQYF.

This clonotype was picked up a small number of times. The CDR3, as DNA: TGCAGCGTTGAGACGGGACTAGCGGGAGGGCCGTACGAGCAGTACTTC. The encoded protein is CSVETGLAGGPYEQYF. The chain couples TRBV29-1 to TRBJ2-7, with TRBD2 matching 16 bases. The ends lost 3 bases at V and 4 bases at J; junction bases unmatched: 6. This CDR3 has 16 amino acids. The V gene's germline CDR1 is SQVTM and CDR2 ANQGSEA.

The chain recombines TRBV6-1 with TRBJ2-1; 13 nucleotides agree with TRBD2. The trim removed 6 bases at V and 4 bases at J, leaving 15 bases unmatched. This CDR3 contains 19 residues. CDR1 is MNHNS and CDR2 is SASEGT in the germline V gene. CDR3 loop: CASRKRHQLAGGLYNEQFF. The CDR3 region has the DNA TGTGCCAGCAGAAAGAGACACCAACTAGCGGGGGGGCTGTACAATGAGCAGTTCTTC.

This clonotype has just a few counts. The chain recombines TRBV5-6 with TRBJ2-3; no clear D gene. Trimming left V 4 bases short and J 4 bases short, with 7 bases between. CDR1 is SGHDT, CDR2 YYEEEE, per germline. The CDR3 consists of 12 residues. This CDR3 reads CASSLTSDTQYF. The DNA for the CDR3 is TGTGCCAGCAGCCTGACGTCAGATACGCAGTATTTT.

A few counts support this clonotype. The rearrangement joins TRBV4-1 to TRBJ2-1; 10 nucleotides match TRBD2. The CDR3 covers 16 residues. Trimming took 4 bases from V and 8 from J; bases not matched to a gene: 11. Per the germline V gene, CDR1 is MGHRA and CDR2 is YSYEKL. The CDR3 region is CASSRTSGEDWYEQFF. CDR3 in DNA: TGCGCCAGCAGCCGGACTAGCGGAGAAGATTGGTATGAGCAGTTCTTC.

This clonotype was seen ten or more times. The V and J genes are TRBV7-2 and TRBJ2-2, with no clear D. This CDR3 spans 15 amino acids. V lost 1 base, J lost 1 base, and 7 bases lay in between. Germline V gene sequence: CDR1 SGHTA, CDR2 FQGNSA. The CDR3 region is CASSLVQLNTGELFF. In nucleotides, the CDR3 is TGTGCCAGCAGCTTAGTGCAGTTGAACACCGGGGAGCTGTTTTTT.

The chain joins TRBV3-1 to TRBJ1-1; D gene ambiguous. CDR3 size: 15 residues. The germline V and J ends were trimmed by 3 bases and 1 base, with 12 bases remaining between them. The germline gives CDR1 LGHDT, CDR2 YNNKEL (reference sequence). As DNA, the CDR3 is TGTGCCAGCAGCCAGACAACACTGGGGAACACTGAAGCTTTCTTT. It encodes CASSQTTLGNTEAFF. The full variable domain, its missing parts supplied by reference TRBV3-1 and TRBJ1-1, is DTAVSQTPKYLVTQMGNDKSIKCEQNLGHDTMYWYKQDSKKFLKIMFSYNNKELIINETVPNRFSPKSPDKAHLNLHINSLELGDSAVYFCASSQTTLGNTEAFFGQGTRLTVV.

On this clonotype itself: A read error is likely, as this CDR3 ends without the conserved phenylalanine or tryptophan. This sequence joins TRBV20-1 and TRBJ2-1; the match to TRBD2 covers 11 bases. The germline gives CDR1 DFQATT, CDR2 SNEGSKA (reference sequence). V gave up 5 bases and J gave up 9 bases; unmatched junction bases: 9. The CDR3 sequence is 14 residues long. The chain's CDR3 is CSAVLAGGRGEQFL. DNA of the CDR3: TGCAGTGCTGTGCTAGCGGGGGGCCGGGGTGAGCAGTTCCTC.

This clonotype has a count of ten or more. The rearrangement links TRBV10-3 to TRBJ2-1; the match to TRBD1 covers 8 bases. Germline V CDR1 and CDR2: ENHRY, SYGVKD. The V and J ends lost 6 bases and 3 bases, in that order; junction bases with no gene match: 7. The CDR3 consists of 15 residues. In nucleotides, the CDR3 is TGTGCCATCAGACCTACCGGGACAGGCTACAATGAGCAGTTCTTC. Protein product: CAIRPTGTGYNEQFF.

This clonotype was recorded at least ten times. The chain uses TRBV20-1 and TRBJ2-4; 7 bases fit TRBD1. After removal of 4 bases from V and 1 base from J, the junction contained 1 base not matched to a gene. The CDR3 runs to 13 residues. Germline V gives CDR1 DFQATT, CDR2 SNEGSKA (reference sequence). For the CDR3, the DNA is TGCAGTGCTACCAGGGGGGCCAAAAACATTCAGTACTTC. As protein: CSATRGAKNIQYF.

This clonotype was seen ten or more times. J is TRBJ2-7 and V is TRBV7-9, with D uncertain. CDR1 is SEHNR, CDR2 FQNEAQ, per germline (reference sequence). V gave up 5 bases and J gave up 2 bases, with 10 bases separating them. This CDR3 is 13 amino acids long. For the CDR3, the DNA is TGTGCCAGCAGCGTCGACGGACCCTACGAGCAGTACTTC. Amino acids: CASSVDGPYEQYF.

In this sample, this clonotype turned up a few times. V gene TRBV24-1 combines with J gene TRBJ2-2, with 9 nucleotides matching TRBD1. The J segment lost 3 bases and the V segment lost 7 bases, leaving 2 bases of the junction unmatched. Germline CDR1 and CDR2: KGHDR and SFDVKD. The CDR3 consists of 14 residues. CDR3 amino acids: CATRGTGYTGELFF. For the CDR3, the DNA is TGTGCCACCAGGGGGACAGGGTACACCGGGGAGCTGTTTTTT.

In this sample, this clonotype turned up a few times. This chain uses TRBV4-2 with TRBJ2-3; 7 bases match TRBD1. In germline, CDR1 is LGHNA, CDR2 YNFKEQ. The CDR3 spans 14 residues. Trimming cost V 1 base and J 6 bases; bases outside gene matches: 4. Here the CDR3 reads CASSQGGQTDTQYF. Here the CDR3 DNA reads TGTGCCAGCAGCCAAGGGGGACAGACGGATACGCAGTATTTT.

On this clonotype itself: At one of its ends the junction is not consistent with the germline gene, which may arise from a read error. The chain combines TRBV10-3 with TRBJ2-1, with 9 bases fitting TRBD1. This CDR3 is 15 amino acids long. Germline loops: CDR1 ENHRY, CDR2 SYGVKD. CDR3: CAISESGTGNYEQFF. For the CDR3, the DNA is TGTGCCATCAGCGAGTCCGGGACAGGGAACTATGAGCAGTTCTTC.

This clonotype was seen more than once but under ten times. J is TRBJ1-5 and V is TRBV6-5, with D unresolved. V lost 0 bases, J lost 7 bases, and 7 bases lay in between. Germline V gene lookup returns CDR1 MNHEY and CDR2 SVGAGI. The CDR3 is 13 amino acids. For the CDR3, the DNA is TGTGCCAGCAGTTACTCGAGAAAGCAGCCCCAGCATTTT. Its protein is CASSYSRKQPQHF.

The J gene is TRBJ1-1, the V gene TRBV6-2 or TRBV6-3; D is unclear. The germline V gene has CDR1 MNHEY and CDR2 SVGEGT. Trimming stripped 6 bases from V and 3 bases from J, with 11 bases between. The CDR3 has 13 residues. The CDR3 DNA reads TGTGCCAGCAGGTGGACCGTCGACACTGAAGCTTTCTTT. It encodes CASRWTVDTEAFF.

The CDR3 sequence is CASSPLGRMNTGELFF. The DNA for the CDR3 is TGTGCCAGCAGCCCGTTGGGGCGAATGAACACCGGGGAGCTGTTTTTT. The chain combines TRBV12-3 or TRBV12-4 with TRBJ2-2, with a tentative D call TRBD1 (5 bases). The CDR3 is 16 amino acids. V lost 6 bases, J lost 1 base, and 15 bases lay in between.